This T cell receptor (beta chain) was sequenced in a study of CD8 T cells in ankylosing spondylitis. TCRdb independently ran MiXCR on the 5' RACE reads; one entry per CDR3 protein. This repertoire shows approximately 200,000 distinct CDR3 sequences, more than 10% found once; its top ten account for approximately 15%. CDR1 and CDR2 (germline): KGHSY, FQNENV. V lost 0 bases, J lost 7 bases, and 9 bases lay in between. CDR3 length: 14 amino acids. This clonotype was seen only a few times. The material sequenced was blood, either unsorted or a sorted T cell fraction (not recorded which). The receptor comes from a male donor with ankylosing spondylitis or in good health (not recorded which). The chain employs TRBV16 and TRBJ2-2; D gene ambiguous. The chain's CDR3 is CASSQSRQGGELFF. As DNA, the CDR3 is TGTGCCAGCAGCCAATCGCGACAAGGCGGGGAGCTGTTTTTT.